The 20 T cell receptor beta chains presented below share a single source sample, sequenced in a study of Graves' ophthalmopathy and Graves' hyperthyroidism. CDR3 regions of TCR beta were amplified from RNA transcripts. HTBI primers were employed in first-round RT-PCR, then a second-round multiplex PCR followed. TCRdb independently ran MiXCR on the multiplex PCR reads; one entry per CDR3 protein. The sample yields 400,000 to 450,000 distinct CDR3 sequences, 20% to 25% seen once. The specimen sequenced was peripheral blood. These TCRs come from a young woman with stable Graves' hyperthyroidism.

This clonotype was seen just once. The J gene is TRBJ1-2, the V gene TRBV6-5; no reliable D call. Germline CDR1 and CDR2: MNHEY and SVGAGI. The V end was cut by 0 bases, the J end by 6 bases, with 14 bases between. CDR3 length: 15 amino acids. CDR3 nucleotides: TGTGCCAGCAGTTACTCATCGGAGGGCGGAGATGGCTACACCTTC. It translates to CASSYSSEGGDGYTF.

This clonotype has just a few counts. The chain combines TRBV6-1 with TRBJ1-6; TRBD1 matches at 7 bases. The CDR3 length is 14 residues. V gave up 6 bases and J gave up 7 bases; unmatched junction bases: 6. The germline CDR1 and CDR2 sequences are MNHNS and SASEGT. The chain's CDR3 is CASSGDRANSPLHF. CDR3 in DNA: TGTGCCAGCAGCGGAGACAGGGCAAATTCACCCCTCCACTTT.

The rearrangement joins TRBV20-1 to TRBJ2-5, with D unresolved. CDR1 and CDR2 from the germline V gene are DFQATT and SNEGSKA (reference sequence). The CDR3 has 14 residues. Trimming took off 0 bases at V and 1 base at J, with 9 bases between the two ends. This CDR3 reads CSARDVQSQETQYF. CDR3 nucleotides: TGCAGTGCTAGAGATGTACAGAGCCAAGAGACCCAGTACTTC.

This clonotype was picked up many times. The CDR3 region has the DNA TGTGCCAGCAGTCCCAAAGAGACCTTTGAAGCTTTCTTT. This sequence encodes CASSPKETFEAFF. The chain is built from TRBV12-3 or TRBV12-4 and TRBJ1-1; D gene uncertain. The CDR3 loop spans 13 amino acids. With 5 bases removed from V and 7 bases from J, the gap between germline ends came to 14 bases.

This clonotype was recorded at least ten times. The genes are TRBV11-2 and TRBJ2-5, with 13 bases matching TRBD2. Germline assignment: CDR1 SGHAT and CDR2 FQNNGV. The J segment lost 5 bases and the V segment lost 3 bases, leaving 9 bases of the junction unmatched. This CDR3 is 17 amino acids long. CDR3 sequence: CASSFSGLAGARETQYF. CDR3 sequence (DNA): TGTGCCAGCAGCTTTTCCGGACTAGCGGGAGCTCGGGAGACCCAGTACTTC.

This clonotype appeared many times. The V gene is TRBV4-3, the J gene TRBJ1-1; 7 nucleotides align to TRBD1. The J segment lost 5 bases and the V segment lost 0 bases, leaving 9 bases of the junction unmatched. This CDR3 contains 16 residues. The germline gives CDR1 LGHNA, CDR2 YSLEER. CDR3 protein: CASSQERGRRDTEAFF. DNA of the CDR3: TGCGCCAGCAGCCAAGAAAGGGGGCGCAGGGATACTGAAGCTTTCTTT.

Ten or more counts support this clonotype. The chain's CDR3 is CASSYIANTGELFF. The CDR3 DNA sequence: TGTGCCAGCAGTTACATCGCGAACACCGGGGAGCTGTTTTTT. The chain uses TRBV6-5 and TRBJ2-2; D uncertain. This CDR3 comprises 14 residues. Germline CDR1 is MNHEY and CDR2 is SVGAGI. The ends were cut back, 2 bases at V and 0 bases at J, with 4 bases in the middle.

This rearrangement joins TRBV19 to TRBJ2-7, with D tentatively TRBD2 (6 bases). Germline CDR1 reads LNHDA; CDR2 reads SQIVND (reference sequence). V was cut by 5 bases and J by 6 bases, with 17 bases left in between. CDR3 length: 14 residues. CDR3 sequence (DNA): TGTGCCAGTAGTCGGCGGAGGGAGGTAGGCGAGCAGTACTTC. Translating it yields CASSRRREVGEQYF.

V is TRBV12-3 or TRBV12-4 and J is TRBJ1-1; D uncertain. Trimming removed 6 bases from V and 0 bases from J, with 11 bases in between. The CDR3 is made up of 14 amino acids. The CDR3 nucleotides read TGTGCCAGCAGCAAGCAGTCGGTGAACACTGAAGCTTTCTTT. Protein sequence: CASSKQSVNTEAFF.

This clonotype was counted ten times or more. The chain is built from TRBV9 and TRBJ1-3, with D perhaps TRBD1 (6 bases). Looked up from germline, CDR1 is SGDLS and CDR2 is YYNGEE. Trimming shortened V by 3 bases and J by 5 bases, and 15 bases separated the two germline ends. This CDR3 comprises 15 residues. The CDR3 DNA sequence: TGTGCCAGCAGCGGGGGGGGCGTTATTAGAAACACCATATATTTT. Amino acids: CASSGGGVIRNTIYF.

This clonotype was detected many times. The chain recombines TRBV11-2 with TRBJ2-4; the match to TRBD1 covers 8 bases. Germline V gives CDR1 SGHAT, CDR2 FQNNGV. This CDR3 comprises 19 residues. Trimming at V came to 5 bases and at J to 4 bases, leaving 19 bases not matched to a gene. CDR3 region: CASSLPLKPGQALKNIQYF. CDR3 DNA: TGTGCCAGCAGCCTCCCCTTAAAACCGGGACAGGCATTAAAAAACATTCAGTACTTC.

The rearrangement links TRBV6-2 or TRBV6-3 to TRBJ2-5, with TRBD2 matching 14 bases. Losses at the gene ends were 6 bases for V and 11 bases for J; bases not matched to a gene: 23. This CDR3 region has 19 residues. Germline V gene lookup returns CDR1 MNHEY and CDR2 SVGEGT. In DNA form, the CDR3 reads TGTGCCAGCAGCTACGGGGTAGGGGGGACTAGCGGGAGAAAGTATGAGCAGTACTTC. Translating gives CASSYGVGGTSGRKYEQYF.

In its sample, this clonotype was seen many times. This chain joins TRBV3-1 and TRBJ2-7; TRBD1 might be the D (6 bases). The germline CDR1 and CDR2 sequences are LGHDT and YNNKEL (reference sequence). The CDR3 is 15 residues long. Between the trimmed V and J ends, which lost 1 base and 6 bases, there was a span of 16 bases. CDR3 sequence: CASSQVLTGSREQYF. The CDR3 DNA reads as TGTGCCAGCAGCCAAGTACTGACAGGTAGCCGCGAGCAGTACTTC.

This clonotype was seen at least ten times. The genes are TRBV7-9 and TRBJ2-7, with 8 nucleotides matching TRBD2. The V gene's germline CDR1 is SEHNR and CDR2 FQNEAQ (reference sequence). J gave up 5 bases and V 3 bases, and 3 bases lay outside the gene matches. The CDR3 extends over 13 amino acids. Written as DNA, the CDR3 is TGTGCCAGCAGCTTTGTAGCGGGGAACGAGCAGTACTTC. This codes for CASSFVAGNEQYF.

The rearrangement joins TRBV6-1 to TRBJ2-7; 7 bases line up with TRBD1. The trim removed 6 bases at V and 3 bases at J, leaving 8 bases unmatched. Germline lookup yields CDR1 MNHNS and CDR2 SASEGT. The CDR3 loop spans 14 amino acids. CDR3 DNA sequence: TGTGCCAGCAGGAGCCGTAGACAGGGCTACGAGCAGTACTTC. Its protein is CASRSRRQGYEQYF.

This clonotype was detected many times. V gene TRBV12-3 or TRBV12-4 combines with J gene TRBJ1-2; the D is unclear. This CDR3 has 13 residues. V was trimmed by 6 bases and J by 4 bases, leaving 12 bases between them. The CDR3 DNA reads as TGTGCCAGCAGCCTCAGGCGGAGCTATGGCTACACCTTC. Its protein product is CASSLRRSYGYTF.

This clonotype was seen many times. This chain links TRBV12-3 or TRBV12-4 with TRBJ1-5; unclear D gene. V lost 7 bases and J 0 bases, leaving 10 bases between the germline ends. The CDR3 extends over 14 amino acids. The CDR3 protein is CASTKVYSNQPQHF. The CDR3 nucleotides are TGTGCCAGCACCAAAGTATATAGCAATCAGCCCCAGCATTTT.

This clonotype was observed once. The CDR3 is CATSRGGGEETQYF. The CDR3, as DNA: TGTGCCACCAGCAGAGGAGGAGGGGAAGAGACCCAGTACTTC. The chain carries TRBV15 and TRBJ2-5; TRBD2 is a possible D gene (6 bases). The CDR3 length is 14 residues. Trimming took off 1 base at V and 3 bases at J, with 9 bases between the two ends. Germline lookup yields CDR1 LNHNV and CDR2 YYDKDF (reference sequence). The complete variable domain, with remaining parts taken from reference TRBV15 and TRBJ2-5, reads DAMVIQNPRYQVTQFGKPVTLSCSQTLNHNVMYWYQQKSSQAPKLLFHYYDKDFNNEADTPDNFQSRRPNTSFCFLDIRSPGLGDTAMYLCATSRGGGEETQYFGPGTRLLVL.

This clonotype showed up many times. This chain links TRBV30 with TRBJ1-2, with D possibly being TRBD1 (6 bases). Trimming took 5 bases from V and 8 from J, leaving 21 bases between them. Germline CDR1 GTSNPN, CDR2 SVGIG (reference sequence). The CDR3 spans 14 residues. This chain's CDR3 is CAWFFQGRSGGYTF. CDR3 in DNA: TGTGCCTGGTTTTTCCAGGGGCGCTCCGGCGGCTACACCTTC.

A note on this clonotype: At one of its ends the junction is not consistent with the germline gene, which may arise from a read error. The rearrangement uses TRBV19 and TRBJ2-4, with D possibly being TRBD1 (5 bases). The length of the CDR3 is 13 residues. Germline CDR1 is LNHDA and CDR2 is SQIVND (reference sequence). CDR3 sequence reads: CASRPDGQNIKYF. CDR3 DNA sequence: TGTGCCAGTAGACCAGACGGACAAAACATTAAGTACTTC.